These 30 T cell receptor beta chains were all obtained from the same sample, sequenced in a study of TIL therapy for anti-PD-1-resistant metastatic lung cancer. Sequencing used immunoSEQ v3. Profiling relied on immunoSEQ multiplex PCR, and the TCRdb table lists in-frame clones only, not all of them. Of some 50,000 clones listed, around 80% are singletons. Noted time point: pre-treatment sample, taken before nivolumab and TIL therapy. The specimen comprised blood, sampled at baseline. The source is a man aged 65 to 85 with non-small cell lung cancer.

This sequence joins TRBV30 and TRBJ2-1, with 14 bases that match TRBD2. CDR3 size: 15 residues. V was clipped by 6 bases and J by 8 bases; unmatched bases: 9. Germline V gives CDR1 GTSNPN, CDR2 SVGIG (reference sequence). The chain's CDR3 is CACDTGLAGADEQFF. In DNA, the CDR3 is TGTGCCTGTGACACGGGACTAGCGGGAGCCGATGAGCAGTTCTTC.

V usage is TRBV11-2 and J usage is TRBJ1-2; 7 bases align to TRBD1. This CDR3 region has 15 residues. The germline V gene encodes CDR1 SGHAT and CDR2 FQNNGV. The V gene end was trimmed by 0 bases and the J gene end by 7 bases; junction bases not matched to a gene: 8. CDR3 sequence: CASSLEVTGTIGYTF. In DNA form, the CDR3 reads TGTGCCAGCAGCTTAGAGGTGACAGGGACTATTGGCTACACCTTC.

This clone was recorded once. The chain couples TRBV9 to TRBJ2-5, with D perhaps TRBD1 or TRBD2 (5 bases each). The ends were cut back, 4 bases at V and 3 bases at J, with 10 bases in the middle. The CDR3 has 13 residues. Germline CDR1 and CDR2: SGDLS and YYNGEE. This chain's CDR3 is CASSPRGEETQYF. CDR3 DNA: TGTGCCAGCAGCCCCCGAGGGGAAGAGACCCAGTACTTC.

This sequence joins TRBV9 and TRBJ2-2, with 11 bases aligning to TRBD2. The CDR3 runs to 18 residues. The V gene end was trimmed by 4 bases and the J gene end by 7 bases; junction bases not matched to a gene: 15. The germline gives CDR1 SGDLS, CDR2 YYNGEE. In DNA form, the CDR3 reads TGTGCCAGCAGCCCTCGATTAGCGGGAGGGCCGAGGGGCGGGGAGCTGTTTTTT. Protein sequence: CASSPRLAGGPRGGELFF.

This clone has more than one count but fewer than ten. The rearrangement uses TRBV19 and TRBJ2-2; D is ambiguous. The germline V gene has CDR1 LNHDA and CDR2 SQIVND (reference sequence). V dropped 9 bases and J dropped 2 bases, with 16 bases sitting between them. This CDR3 spans 15 amino acids. CDR3 coding DNA: TGTGCCAGCCAAGATATTCTTACCAACACCGGGGAGCTGTTTTTT. Its protein is CASQDILTNTGELFF. The entire variable domain, with the rest obtained from reference TRBV19 and TRBJ2-2, is as follows: DGGITQSPKYLFRKEGQNVTLSCEQNLNHDAMYWYRQDPGQGLRLIYYSQIVNDFQKGDIAEGYSVSREKKESFPLTVTSAQKNPTAFYLCASQDILTNTGELFFGEGSRLTVL.

This clone was counted between two and nine times. The chain employs TRBV6-1 and TRBJ1-2, with a possible D match to TRBD1 (6 bases). From germline, CDR1 is MNHNS and CDR2 SASEGT. V was clipped by 3 bases and J by 2 bases, with 19 bases between them. This CDR3 region has 17 residues. CDR3 residues: CASSELETGSKNYGYTF. CDR3 DNA sequence: TGTGCCAGCAGTGAGCTCGAAACAGGGAGTAAGAACTATGGCTACACCTTC.

This clone has a handful of counts. The J gene is TRBJ1-5, the V gene TRBV27, with 10 bases matching TRBD1. V gave up 6 bases and J gave up 0 bases; unmatched junction bases: 8. This CDR3 contains 17 residues. Germline V gene sequence: CDR1 MNHEY, CDR2 SMNVEV (reference sequence). In DNA form, the CDR3 reads TGTGCCAGCAGCCCCGGGACAGGGGCGAATAGCAATCAGCCCCAGCATTTT. Translation: CASSPGTGANSNQPQHF.

This clone was picked up one time. The CDR3 DNA reads as TGTGCCAGCAGTCCCTATCGGTCGGGACTAGCGGGAAGGTACGAGCAGTACTTC. Its protein is CASSPYRSGLAGRYEQYF. V is TRBV27 and J is TRBJ2-7; 13 nucleotides line up with TRBD2. With V trimmed by 5 bases and J by 4 bases, 14 bases remained unmatched. CDR1 and CDR2 from the germline V gene are MNHEY and SMNVEV (reference sequence). CDR3 length: 18 residues.

This sequence joins TRBV28 and TRBJ1-2; D is unresolved. This CDR3 is 12 amino acids long. The V and J ends lost 6 bases and 7 bases respectively, with 12 bases between them. Germline values: CDR1 MDHEN, CDR2 SYDVKM. CDR3: CASSPGLGGYTF. DNA of the CDR3: TGTGCCAGCAGCCCGGGGTTGGGTGGCTACACCTTC.

This chain links TRBV7-8 with TRBJ2-5, with 9 bases matching TRBD2. J was trimmed by 5 bases and V by 2 bases; bases with no gene match: 9. This CDR3 contains 16 residues. CDR1 and CDR2 from the germline V gene are SGHVS and FQNEAQ. This CDR3 reads CASSLQAGGIGETQYF. The CDR3, as DNA: TGTGCCAGCAGCTTACAAGCGGGAGGAATTGGGGAGACCCAGTACTTC.

The CDR3: CSVEDLKNTEAFF. CDR3 coding DNA: TGCAGCGTTGAAGATCTTAAGAACACTGAAGCTTTCTTT. The chain combines TRBV29-1 with TRBJ1-1; no definite D call. This CDR3 comprises 13 residues. With 0 bases removed from V and 1 base from J, the gap between germline ends came to 6 bases. Per the germline V gene, CDR1 is SQVTM and CDR2 is ANQGSEA.

This chain uses TRBV5-5 with TRBJ1-5, with D possibly being TRBD1 (5 bases). The CDR3 has 16 residues. CDR1 is SGHKS, CDR2 YYEKEE, per germline (reference sequence). Trimming left V 4 bases short and J 0 bases short, with 14 bases between. The CDR3 spells CASSPGHLVSNQPQHF. As DNA, the CDR3 is TGTGCCAGCAGCCCCGGACATCTTGTTAGCAATCAGCCCCAGCATTTT.

This clone has just one count. The chain carries TRBV5-6 and TRBJ2-3; D remains unclear. The CDR3 has 14 residues. Between the trimmed V and J ends, which lost 2 bases and 3 bases, there was a span of 10 bases. Germline V gene lookup returns CDR1 SGHDT and CDR2 YYEEEE. CDR3 coding DNA: TGTGCCAGCAGCTTTTTTAACCCTACAGATACGCAGTATTTT. Its translation: CASSFFNPTDTQYF.

V is TRBV7-9 and J is TRBJ2-5; D gene ambiguous. Germline values: CDR1 SEHNR, CDR2 FQNEAQ (reference sequence). CDR3 length: 11 residues. Trimming took off 5 bases at V and 3 bases at J, with 4 bases between the two ends. CDR3 sequence reads: CASSEEETQYF. In nucleotides, the CDR3 is TGTGCCAGCAGCGAAGAAGAGACCCAGTACTTC.

CDR3 region: CASTTLAGAHNEQFF. For the CDR3, the DNA is TGTGCCAGCACCACACTAGCGGGAGCCCACAATGAGCAGTTCTTC. V is TRBV28 and J is TRBJ2-1; 11 nucleotides match TRBD2. Germline V lookup: CDR1 MDHEN, CDR2 SYDVKM. The CDR3 sequence is 15 residues long. With 7 bases clipped from V and 5 bases from J, the junction kept 7 bases outside the gene matches.

The CDR3 sequence is CASRTGTSGRAEYF. The CDR3 DNA reads as TGTGCCAGCAGGACCGGGACTAGCGGGAGGGCGGAGTACTTC. The V gene is TRBV2, the J gene TRBJ2-7; 16 nucleotides align to TRBD2. The V segment lost 6 bases and the J segment 11 bases; nucleotides outside the gene matches: 7. The germline CDR1 and CDR2 sequences are SNHLY and FYNNEI. The CDR3 has 14 amino acids.

The chain has TRBV29-1 and TRBJ2-3, with D perhaps matching TRBD2 (6 bases). The V end was cut by 0 bases, the J end by 4 bases, with 14 bases between. The CDR3 consists of 15 residues. The germline gives CDR1 SQVTM, CDR2 ANQGSEA. The CDR3 is CSVEEGAGLPDTQYF. The CDR3, as DNA: TGCAGCGTTGAAGAAGGGGCGGGATTGCCAGATACGCAGTATTTT.

The genes are TRBV7-2 and TRBJ1-2; TRBD1 might be the D (6 bases). The V gene's germline CDR1 is SGHTA and CDR2 FQGNSA. The CDR3 length is 14 residues. V was pared by 1 base and J by 4 bases, with 10 bases between. In nucleotides, the CDR3 is TGTGCCAGCAGCTTAGGACAGGCCGTCTATGGCTACACCTTC. Residues: CASSLGQAVYGYTF.

The chain combines TRBV7-9 with TRBJ2-5; TRBD2 matches at 15 bases. The CDR3 sequence is 16 residues long. The junction had 3 bases not matched to a gene; V was cut back by 5 bases and J by 2 bases. Germline V CDR1 and CDR2: SEHNR, FQNEAQ (reference sequence). The chain's CDR3 is CASSLGLAGGQETQYF. The CDR3 DNA is TGTGCCAGCAGCCTGGGACTAGCGGGAGGTCAAGAGACCCAGTACTTC.

J is TRBJ2-2 and V is TRBV5-1; no reliable D call. V was shortened by 0 bases and J by 1 base, with 4 bases between the two germline ends. CDR3 length equals 14 residues. Germline V CDR1 and CDR2: SGHRS, YFSETQ. The CDR3 reads CASSLGLNTGELFF. Written as DNA, the CDR3 is TGCGCCAGCAGCTTGGGACTGAACACCGGGGAGCTGTTTTTT. The full variable domain, its missing parts supplied by reference TRBV5-1 and TRBJ2-2, is KAGVTQTPRYLIKTRGQQVTLSCSPISGHRSVSWYQQTPGQGLQFLFEYFSETQRNKGNFPGRFSGRQFSNSRSEMNVSTLELGDSALYLCASSLGLNTGELFFGEGSRLTVL.

The chain combines TRBV28 with TRBJ1-1, with a tentative D call TRBD1 (6 bases). The germline CDR1 and CDR2 sequences are MDHEN and SYDVKM. The V gene lost 6 bases and the J gene lost 7 bases, with 12 bases spanning the gap. CDR3 size: 12 residues. The CDR3 protein is CASSLGDIEAFF. Written as DNA, the CDR3 is TGTGCCAGCAGCTTAGGGGACATTGAAGCTTTCTTT.

In its sample, this clone was seen once. CDR3 amino acids: CASSDRLAGQETQYF. DNA for the CDR3: TGCGCCAGCAGCGACAGACTAGCGGGCCAAGAGACCCAGTACTTC. The V call is TRBV5-1, the J call TRBJ2-5, with 10 bases that match TRBD2. Germline CDR1 SGHRS, CDR2 YFSETQ. The CDR3 sequence is 15 residues long. The V segment lost 4 bases and the J segment 1 base; nucleotides outside the gene matches: 4.

This sequence joins TRBV7-6 and TRBJ1-2; TRBD1 aligns across 8 bases. This CDR3 is built from 13 residues. Germline-derived CDR1 and CDR2 are SGHVS and FNYEAQ. With V trimmed by 4 bases and J by 5 bases, 3 bases remained unmatched. CDR3 residues: CASSSGQEYGYTF. The CDR3 DNA reads TGTGCCAGCAGCTCGGGACAGGAGTATGGCTACACCTTC.

The chain has TRBV5-1 and TRBJ2-7, with D unclear. Germline V gene lookup returns CDR1 SGHRS and CDR2 YFSETQ. This CDR3 spans 14 amino acids. Trimming cost V 0 bases and J 3 bases, with 10 bases left between them. CDR3 loop: CASSLGHRYYEQYF. The CDR3 nucleotides read TGCGCCAGCAGCTTGGGGCATCGCTACTACGAGCAGTACTTC.

The rearrangement joins TRBV13 to TRBJ2-7; the match to TRBD1 covers 9 bases. Germline lookup yields CDR1 PRHDT and CDR2 FYEKMQ (reference sequence). This CDR3 spans 14 amino acids. Trimming cost V 6 bases and J 4 bases; bases outside gene matches: 7. This CDR3 is CASSSIGQGYEQYF. CDR3 sequence (DNA): TGTGCCAGCAGTTCAATCGGACAGGGGTACGAGCAGTACTTC.

The V call is TRBV19, the J call TRBJ2-1; a possible D gene is TRBD1 (7 bases). Trimming cost V 5 bases and J 6 bases, with 20 bases left between them. Germline V gives CDR1 LNHDA, CDR2 SQIVND (reference sequence). CDR3 size: 16 residues. The CDR3 reads CASSSVASGGSNEQFF. CDR3 DNA: TGTGCCAGTAGTTCCGTAGCATCAGGGGGGTCCAATGAGCAGTTCTTC. The whole variable domain, filled in from reference TRBV19 and TRBJ2-1, reads DGGITQSPKYLFRKEGQNVTLSCEQNLNHDAMYWYRQDPGQGLRLIYYSQIVNDFQKGDIAEGYSVSREKKESFPLTVTSAQKNPTAFYLCASSSVASGGSNEQFFGPGTRLTVL.

The rearrangement uses TRBV6-1 and TRBJ2-7; unclear D gene. The germline V gene has CDR1 MNHNS and CDR2 SASEGT. Between the trimmed V and J ends, which lost 7 bases and 0 bases, there was a span of 4 bases. The CDR3 consists of 11 residues. The CDR3 DNA reads TGTGCCAGCAAGTTCTCCTACGAGCAGTACTTC. Its protein product is CASKFSYEQYF.

This chain joins TRBV7-3 and TRBJ1-1; D is undetermined. CDR1 is SGHTA and CDR2 is FQGTGA in the germline V gene. The CDR3 totals 9 residues. Trimming took off 11 bases at V and 7 bases at J, with 8 bases between the two ends. DNA for the CDR3: TGTGCCCAGAACCTTGAAGCTTTCTTT. Encoded protein: CAQNLEAFF.

The J gene is TRBJ2-1, the V gene TRBV11-3, with 10 bases lining up with TRBD2. The CDR3 is 17 residues long. Germline CDR1 reads SGHNT; CDR2 reads YENEEA. With 2 bases clipped from V and 6 bases from J, the junction kept 10 bases outside the gene matches. DNA of the CDR3: TGTGCCAGCAGCTTATCAGGGTCTAGCGGGAGTCCCAATGAGCAGTTCTTC. Its protein product is CASSLSGSSGSPNEQFF.

The chain has TRBV11-3 and TRBJ1-1; D remains unclear. CDR3 length equals 12 residues. The V end was cut by 5 bases, the J end by 3 bases, with 7 bases between. The germline V gene has CDR1 SGHNT and CDR2 YENEEA. CDR3 residues: CASSTKDTEAFF. CDR3 bases: TGTGCCAGCAGCACGAAGGACACTGAAGCTTTCTTT. Complete variable domain (other parts from reference TRBV11-3 and TRBJ1-1): EAGVVQSPRYKIIEKKQPVAFWCNPISGHNTLYWYLQNLGQGPELLIRYENEEAVDDSQLPKDRFSAERLKGVDSTLKIQPAELGDSAVYLCASSTKDTEAFFGQGTRLTVV.